The 3 T cell receptor beta chains reported below all come from one sample, sequenced in a study of lung T cells in sarcoidosis with Löfgren's syndrome. Each CDR3 protein gets one entry after TCRdb re-called the reads with MiXCR. The data hold 60,000 or so distinct CDR3 sequences, with about 20% observed a single time. Sequencing was carried out using CD4+ T cells from PBMCs. The receptors come from a human donor with sarcoidosis (Löfgren's syndrome or another form), or a control subject (not recorded which).

This clonotype was seen many times. This chain links TRBV6-2 or TRBV6-3 with TRBJ1-2, with no clear D. The ends were cut back, 2 bases at V and 8 bases at J, with 12 bases in the middle. CDR1 and CDR2 (germline): MNHEY, SVGEGT. The CDR3 spans 13 residues. The CDR3 loop is CASSYDGPAGYTF. The CDR3 nucleotides read TGTGCCAGCAGTTACGACGGCCCTGCGGGCTACACCTTC.

This chain uses TRBV12-3 or TRBV12-4 with TRBJ1-4, with no clear D. The germline V and J ends were trimmed by 1 base and 4 bases, with 16 bases remaining between them. This CDR3 contains 17 residues. Written as DNA, the CDR3 is TGTGCCAGCAGTTTAGGCCCGAGGGAAGCGGGTAATGAAAAACTGTTTTTT. Translating it yields CASSLGPREAGNEKLFF.

A remark on this clonotype: A read error may be the cause here, since a much bigger clone is one base away. This rearrangement joins TRBV15 to TRBJ2-7, with 10 bases identical to TRBD2. V lost 0 bases and J lost 8; bases outside the gene matches: 10. This CDR3 is built from 16 residues. Per germline, CDR1 LNHNV and CDR2 YYDKDF (reference sequence). In DNA, the CDR3 is TGTGCCACCAGCAGAGATGGTCTAGCGGGAGTGAGAAAGCAGTACTTC. Encoded protein: CATSRDGLAGVRKQYF.